The rows below give T cell receptor beta chains drawn from one sample of a study of radiotherapy plus CTLA-4 blockade in lung cancer. The assay was immunoSEQ multiplex PCR, and TCRdb's table has in-frame clones only and misses some. This table has fewer than 40,000 clones, around 79% appearing once. This sample comprised peripheral blood, obtained from a patient treated with radiotherapy plus ipilimumab. Every receptor here comes from a human donor with non-small cell lung cancer who had stable disease on radiotherapy plus ipilimumab. Each CDR3 is given with its conserved first and last residue. Fields, in order: V gene, D gene, J gene, clone size, CDR3 protein, CDR3 DNA. A D gene is named only where the DNA matches it firmly. Not every row has a clone size; where given, it reads once, few, many or a size class.

TRBV28	.	TRBJ1-2	once	CASSWGGRGVYGYTF	TGTGCCAGCAGTTGGGGCGGGCGTGGGGTCTATGGCTACACCTTC
TRBV15	.	TRBJ1-1	.	CATSREPGGLAFF	TGTGCCACCAGCAGAGAACCGGGAGGGTTAGCTTTCTTT
TRBV4-3	.	TRBJ1-6	.	CASRESSYNSPLHF	TGCGCCAGCCGGGAAAGCTCCTATAATTCACCCCTCCACTTT
TRBV2	.	TRBJ2-1	.	CASSEVYNEQFF	TGTGCCAGCAGTGAGGTTTACAATGAGCAGTTCTTC
TRBV7-2	TRBD1	TRBJ2-5	.	CASSLGLGGRGETQYF	TGTGCCAGCAGCTTAGGGTTAGGGGGCCGGGGAGAGACCCAGTACTTC
TRBV30	.	TRBJ1-1	.	CAWSTGTEAFF	TGTGCCTGGAGCACCGGCACTGAAGCTTTCTTT
TRBV6-5	TRBD1	TRBJ1-6	.	CASRPQGARNSPLHF	TGTGCCAGCAGACCTCAGGGGGCGCGGAATTCACCCCTCCACTTT
TRBV5-4	.	TRBJ1-1	.	CASSSGGANTEAFF	TGTGCCAGCAGCTCCGGGGGGGCGAACACTGAAGCTTTCTTT
TRBV5-1	TRBD1	TRBJ2-3	once	CASSPDRANTDTQYF	TGCGCCAGCAGTCCCGACAGGGCGAACACAGATACGCAGTATTTT
TRBV6-5	TRBD1	TRBJ1-4	.	CASSSLTGVEKLFF	TGTGCCAGCAGTTCACTGACAGGGGTTGAAAAACTGTTTTTT
TRBV28	TRBD1	TRBJ1-1	.	CASRSTGASNTEAFF	TGTGCCAGCAGGTCAACAGGGGCAAGTAATACTGAAGCTTTCTTT
TRBV7-2	.	TRBJ1-5	.	CASSLGSGFGPQHF	TGTGCCAGCAGCCTGGGGTCAGGTTTCGGGCCCCAGCATTTT
TRBV30	.	TRBJ1-2	.	CAWSGRAHILYGYTF	TGTGCCTGGTCTGGCAGGGCCCACATTCTCTATGGCTACACCTTC
TRBV5-4	.	TRBJ2-2	.	CASSPRQVGGELFF	TGTGCCAGCAGCCCCAGGCAGGTGGGCGGGGAGCTGTTTTTT
TRBV27	TRBD1	TRBJ1-2	.	CASRTGGLGYTF	TGTGCCAGCAGGACAGGGGGTCTTGGCTACACCTTC
TRBV10-1	.	TRBJ1-6	.	CASSESTLDRMVSPLHF	TGCGCCAGCAGTGAGTCTACCCTGGACAGAATGGTTTCACCCCTCCACTTT
TRBV5-6	.	TRBJ1-3	.	CASSFGPSSGNTIYF	TGTGCCAGCAGCTTCGGACCGAGCTCTGGAAACACCATATATTTT
TRBV2	.	TRBJ2-1	once	CASSASALYNEQFF	TGTGCCAGCAGCGCCTCGGCCCTCTACAATGAGCAGTTCTTC
TRBV5-4	TRBD2	TRBJ2-3	.	CASSFLGLAGGRGTDTQYF	TGTGCCAGCAGCTTTCTAGGGCTAGCGGGGGGACGAGGCACAGATACGCAGTATTTT
TRBV4-2	TRBD1	TRBJ2-5	.	CASSQDFGGQGQETQYF	TGTGCCAGCAGCCAAGATTTTGGCGGACAGGGGCAAGAGACCCAGTACTTC
TRBV2	.	TRBJ1-3	.	CASLTGPAAPGNTIYF	TGTGCCAGCTTAACGGGACCTGCGGCTCCTGGAAACACCATATATTTT
TRBV4-1	TRBD1	TRBJ2-7	few	CASSQDRGRFEQYF	TGCGCCAGCAGCCAAGACAGGGGGCGTTTCGAGCAGTACTTC